This T cell receptor (beta chain) was observed in a study of T-cell memory formation after mild COVID-19 (dated by TCRdb to the early 2020s). About the study as a whole: Most TCR sequence clusters were specific to one of the two donors. T-cell clones expanding and contracting after mild COVID-19 in a couple of donors were tracked by longitudinal TCRalpha and TCRbeta repertoire sequencing. The cohort comprised two young, previously healthy adult volunteers, one female and one male.

PBMCs were isolated by Ficoll-Paque density gradient centrifugation. The CDR3 contains 15 residues, cysteine and phenylalanine counted. Only the CDR3 DNA is retained, 45 bases long and in frame from the first base. The germline V gene (reference sequence) supplies CDR1 SEHNR and CDR2 FQNEAQ. After removal of 4 bases from V and 5 bases from J, the junction retains 10 bases not matched to a gene. This clonotype was seen a few times. It has no known antigen specificity. No base qualities exist here, and no much larger clone lies one base off it. Results the study describes overall, beyond this receptor: Clones that contracted from day 15 to 85 showed balanced CD4/CD8 phenotypes, whereas a second wave of clones that expanded from day 15 to 37 leaned towards CD4+. Only a couple of mild cases were covered by the study, and larger cohorts that include severe cases with pre-infection samples were considered necessary. Contracting CD4+ clones appeared mostly in the CM and EM memory subsets, whereas CD8+ clones were enriched in EMRA. SARS-CoV-2 specificity was not confirmed for the second-wave clones peaking on day 37. Some responding clones were detected in pre-infection memory, which suggested that pre-existing cross-reactive memory T cells had joined the SARS-CoV-2 response.

This sample was sequenced with an Illumina NovaSeq 6000. Using 5'RACE with constant-segment primers, TCRalpha and TCRbeta cDNA libraries were constructed, with sample barcodes and unique molecular identifiers added in the process. RNA was extracted from every sample with Trizol reagent. Amplification of the libraries took two PCR steps, and the second step added a second sample barcode plus Illumina TruSeq adapters. Libraries were sequenced on an Illumina NovaSeq with 2 x 150 bp paired-end reads. Regarding the original processing steps: Reads were demultiplexed and collapsed into UMI-guided consensus sequences with migec v1.2.7. Using mixcr v2.1.11, UMI consensuses were aligned to TRA and TRB V and J templates and then assembled into clonotypes. Expanded or contracted clonotypes were those called significant by both edgeR and NoisET, with noise models trained on biological replicates. For edgeR calls, a false discovery rate-adjusted p below 0.01 and a log2 fold-change threshold of 1 were applied. As an exploratory analysis of dynamics, max-normalized trajectories of the 1000 most abundant clonotypes were examined by PCA with hierarchical clustering. The CD4 or CD8 phenotype of responding clones was assigned using the separately sequenced CD4+ and CD8+ repertoires. TCRdb trimmed public reads at Q25 via fastp, called clones via MiXCR and kept in-frame beta chains. Rows with one shared CDR3 protein collapse into an entry with the most common genes and DNA. The V and J calls follow TCRdb's processing rather than the paper's. The table for this sample lists under 85,000 distinct CDR3 sequences; about 15% of them were counted only once. Jointly, the top ten make up 31% of the sample.

The specimen sequenced was PBMCs or a T cell subset sorted from them (not recorded which). Recombination joined TRBV7-9 with TRBJ2-5, with 7 central nucleotides matching TRBD2. The source of this sequence is an adult woman who had mild COVID-19 (a few samples of this study predate the infection). The sample titles of this study are shuffled in the database, so cell type and time point are left out; the donor was told from shared clones. The CDR3 has the sequence CASSSPGRASETQYF. Read as DNA, the sequence is TGTGCCAGCAGCTCCCCGGGGAGGGCGTCCGAGACCCAGTACTTC.